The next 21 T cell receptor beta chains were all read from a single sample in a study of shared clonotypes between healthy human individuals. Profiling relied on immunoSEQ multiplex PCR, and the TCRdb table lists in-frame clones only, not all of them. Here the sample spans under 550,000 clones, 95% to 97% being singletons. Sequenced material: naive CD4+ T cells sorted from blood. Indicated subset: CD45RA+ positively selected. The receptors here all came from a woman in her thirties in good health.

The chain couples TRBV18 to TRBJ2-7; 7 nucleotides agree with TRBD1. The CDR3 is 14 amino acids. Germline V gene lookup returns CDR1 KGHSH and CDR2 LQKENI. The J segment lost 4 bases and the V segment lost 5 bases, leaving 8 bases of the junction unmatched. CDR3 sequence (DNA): TGTGCCAGCTCAGTAGGGGGCGCGACTTACGAGCAGTACTTC. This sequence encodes CASSVGGATYEQYF.

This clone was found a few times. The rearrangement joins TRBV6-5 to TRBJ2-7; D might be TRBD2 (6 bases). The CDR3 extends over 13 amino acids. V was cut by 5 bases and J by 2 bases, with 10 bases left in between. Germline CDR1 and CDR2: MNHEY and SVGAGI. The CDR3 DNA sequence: TGTGCCAGCAGTGCCGGGGGACCCTACGAGCAGTACTTC. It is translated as CASSAGGPYEQYF.

CDR3 residues: CASSPQTPGAGNTIYF. The CDR3 DNA reads TGTGCCAGCTCACCCCAGACACCCGGGGCTGGAAACACCATATATTTT. The chain has TRBV18 and TRBJ1-3, with no clear D. This CDR3 is 16 amino acids long. The V gene's germline CDR1 is KGHSH and CDR2 LQKENI. V was clipped by 3 bases and J by 2 bases, with 14 bases between them.

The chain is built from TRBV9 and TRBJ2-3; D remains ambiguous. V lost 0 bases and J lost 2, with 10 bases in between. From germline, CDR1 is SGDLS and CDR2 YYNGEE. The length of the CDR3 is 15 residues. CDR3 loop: CASSVATIHTDTQYF. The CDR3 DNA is TGTGCCAGCAGCGTAGCTACAATCCACACAGATACGCAGTATTTT. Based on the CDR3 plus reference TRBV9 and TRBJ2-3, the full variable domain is DSGVTQTPKHLITATGQRVTLRCSPRSGDLSVYWYQQSLDQGLQFLIQYYNGEERAKGNILERFSAQQFPDLHSELNLSSLELGDSALYFCASSVATIHTDTQYFGPGTRLTVL.

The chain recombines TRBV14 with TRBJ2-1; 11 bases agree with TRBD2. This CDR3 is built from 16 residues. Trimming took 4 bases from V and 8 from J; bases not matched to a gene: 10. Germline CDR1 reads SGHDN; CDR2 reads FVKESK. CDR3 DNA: TGTGCCAGCAGCCGCATTACTAGCGGGAGCGTCTATGAGCAGTTCTTC. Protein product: CASSRITSGSVYEQFF.

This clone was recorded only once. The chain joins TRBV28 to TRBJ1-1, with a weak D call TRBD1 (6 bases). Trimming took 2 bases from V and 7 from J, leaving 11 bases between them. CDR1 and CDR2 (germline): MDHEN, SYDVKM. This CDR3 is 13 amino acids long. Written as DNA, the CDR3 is TGTGCCAGCAGTTTAGCCAGGGGACTTGAAGCTTTCTTT. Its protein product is CASSLARGLEAFF.

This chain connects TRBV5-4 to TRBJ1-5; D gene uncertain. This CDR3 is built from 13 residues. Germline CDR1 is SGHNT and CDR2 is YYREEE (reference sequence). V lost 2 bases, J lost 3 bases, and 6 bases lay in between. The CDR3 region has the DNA TGTGCCAGCAGCTTCCCCTTCAATCAGCCCCAGCATTTT. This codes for CASSFPFNQPQHF.

The chain's CDR3 is CASRQGLAGTGELFF. CDR3 DNA sequence: TGTGCCAGCAGACAAGGACTAGCGGGGACCGGGGAGCTGTTTTTT. V is TRBV2 and J is TRBJ2-2; TRBD2 matches 12 bases. This CDR3 is built from 15 residues. Germline CDR1 reads SNHLY; CDR2 reads FYNNEI. Trimming cost V 6 bases and J 5 bases; bases outside gene matches: 4.

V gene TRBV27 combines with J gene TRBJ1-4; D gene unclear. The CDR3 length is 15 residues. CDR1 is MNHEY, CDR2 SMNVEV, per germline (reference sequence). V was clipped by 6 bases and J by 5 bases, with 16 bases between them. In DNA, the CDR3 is TGTGCCAGCAGGTCCGTTGGGAGCCTCAATGAAAAACTGTTTTTT. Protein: CASRSVGSLNEKLFF.

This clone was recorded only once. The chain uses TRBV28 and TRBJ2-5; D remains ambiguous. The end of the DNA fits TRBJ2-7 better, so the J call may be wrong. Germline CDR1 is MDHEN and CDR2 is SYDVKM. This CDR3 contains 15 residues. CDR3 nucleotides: TGTGCCAGCAGTACCTCCGCAGGCTACTCCTACGAGCAGTACTTC. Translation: CASSTSAGYSYEQYF.

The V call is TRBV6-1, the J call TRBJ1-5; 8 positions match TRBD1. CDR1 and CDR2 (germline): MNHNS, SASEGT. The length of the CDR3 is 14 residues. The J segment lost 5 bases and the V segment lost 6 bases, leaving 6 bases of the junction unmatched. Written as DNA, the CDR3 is TGTGCCAGCAGCGACGGACAGGGTTATCAGCCCCAGCATTTT. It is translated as CASSDGQGYQPQHF.

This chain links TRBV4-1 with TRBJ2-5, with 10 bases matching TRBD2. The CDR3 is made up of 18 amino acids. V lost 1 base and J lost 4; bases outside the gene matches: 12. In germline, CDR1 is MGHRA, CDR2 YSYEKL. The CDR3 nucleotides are TGCGCCAGCAGCCAAGGAGGGGCTAGCGGGAGTTTGGTAGAGACCCAGTACTTC. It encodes CASSQGGASGSLVETQYF.

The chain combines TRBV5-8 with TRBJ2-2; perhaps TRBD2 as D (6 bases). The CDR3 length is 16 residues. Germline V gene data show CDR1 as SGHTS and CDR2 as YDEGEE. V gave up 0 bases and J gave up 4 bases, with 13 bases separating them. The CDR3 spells CASSLGLASSTGELFF. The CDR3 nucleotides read TGTGCCAGCAGCTTGGGGCTAGCGAGTTCCACCGGGGAGCTGTTTTTT.

The CDR3 bases are TGTGCCAGCACTGCATACGACAGGGGTGGAACTGAAGCTTTCTTT. Amino acid sequence: CASTAYDRGGTEAFF. This chain connects TRBV27 to TRBJ1-1; 8 bases are a match to TRBD1. This CDR3 contains 15 residues. The V segment lost 7 bases and the J segment 5 bases; nucleotides outside the gene matches: 12. The germline V gene encodes CDR1 MNHEY and CDR2 SMNVEV (reference sequence).

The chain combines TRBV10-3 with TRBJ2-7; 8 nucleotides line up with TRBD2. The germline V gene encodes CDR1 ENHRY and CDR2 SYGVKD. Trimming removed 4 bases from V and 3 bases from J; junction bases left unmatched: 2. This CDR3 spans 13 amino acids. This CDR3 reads CAISGLASYEQYF. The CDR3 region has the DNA TGTGCCATCAGTGGACTAGCGAGCTACGAGCAGTACTTC.

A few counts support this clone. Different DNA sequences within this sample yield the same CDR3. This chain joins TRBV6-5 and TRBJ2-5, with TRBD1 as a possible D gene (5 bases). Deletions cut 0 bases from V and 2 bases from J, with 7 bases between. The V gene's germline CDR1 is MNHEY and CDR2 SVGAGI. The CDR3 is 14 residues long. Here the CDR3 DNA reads TGTGCCAGCAGTTACTCGAGACAGCAAGAGACCCAGTACTTC. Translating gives CASSYSRQQETQYF.

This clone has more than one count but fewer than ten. CDR3 DNA: TGTGCCAGTAGCCTAGAAACAGGGGACAATCAGCCCCAGCATTTT. This encodes CASSLETGDNQPQHF. The V and J genes are TRBV19 and TRBJ1-5; 7 positions agree with TRBD1. After removal of 6 bases from V and 3 bases from J, the junction contained 8 bases not matched to a gene. Germline lookup yields CDR1 LNHDA and CDR2 SQIVND (reference sequence). CDR3 length equals 15 residues.

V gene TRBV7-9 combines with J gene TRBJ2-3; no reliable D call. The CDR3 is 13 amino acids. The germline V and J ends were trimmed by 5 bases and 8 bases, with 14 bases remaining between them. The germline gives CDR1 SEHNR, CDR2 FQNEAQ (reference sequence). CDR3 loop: CASSPDEVATQYF. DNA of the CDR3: TGTGCCAGCAGCCCGGACGAAGTAGCTACGCAGTATTTT.

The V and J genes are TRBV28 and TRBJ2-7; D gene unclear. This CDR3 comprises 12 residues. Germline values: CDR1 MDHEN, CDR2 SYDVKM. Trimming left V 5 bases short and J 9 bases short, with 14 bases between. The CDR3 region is CASSGRSWSQYF. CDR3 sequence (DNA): TGTGCCAGCAGTGGGCGGTCCTGGTCGCAGTACTTC.

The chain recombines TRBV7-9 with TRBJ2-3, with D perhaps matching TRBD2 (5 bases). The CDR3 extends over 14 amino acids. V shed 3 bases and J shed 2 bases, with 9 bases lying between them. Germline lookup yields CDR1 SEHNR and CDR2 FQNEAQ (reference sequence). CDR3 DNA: TGTGCCAGCAGCTTCAGAGCGGTCACAGATACGCAGTATTTT. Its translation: CASSFRAVTDTQYF.

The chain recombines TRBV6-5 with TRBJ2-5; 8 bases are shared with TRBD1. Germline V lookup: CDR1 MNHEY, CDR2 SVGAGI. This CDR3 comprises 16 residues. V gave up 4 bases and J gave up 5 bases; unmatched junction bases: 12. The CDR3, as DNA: TGTGCCAGCAGTTCCCTCGGACAGGGCGGACGGGAGACCCAGTACTTC. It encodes CASSSLGQGGRETQYF.